Following are 32 T cell receptor beta chains from one sample sequenced in a study of CD4 T cells in relation to SARS-CoV-2 and coronaviruses. Their cognate antigens are unknown. CD4+ T cells from unexposed donors were obtained before the COVID-19 pandemic (2011-2018). Isolation of CD4+ T cells took place after approximately 10 days in culture. Produced via immunoSEQ multiplex PCR; TCRdb's table is partial and in-frame only. The sample shows roughly 14,000 clones, approximately 73% of them seen only once. Sequenced material: CD4+ T cells from PBMCs, cultured in vitro. These receptors all stem from a human donor in good health.

This chain connects TRBV2 to TRBJ1-1; possible D gene TRBD1, 5 bases. The CDR3 runs 14 residues. Deletions cut 4 bases from V and 0 bases from J, with 9 bases between. CDR1 and CDR2 from the germline V gene are SNHLY and FYNNEI. The CDR3, as DNA: TGTGCCAGCAGTGGGGGCAGAATGAACACTGAAGCTTTCTTT. Encoded protein: CASSGGRMNTEAFF.

Only a few counts were recorded for this clone. The chain employs TRBV6-4 and TRBJ1-2; no firm D call. V was cut by 6 bases and J by 8 bases, with 16 bases left in between. The germline V gene encodes CDR1 MRHNA and CDR2 SNTAGT. The CDR3 is made up of 13 amino acids. CDR3 region: CASSPGGWRGYTF. CDR3 bases: TGTGCCAGCAGCCCGGGAGGTTGGCGCGGCTACACCTTC.

The chain carries TRBV19 and TRBJ2-3; D is perhaps TRBD2 (6 bases). The CDR3 has 14 amino acids. The V end lost 9 bases, the J end lost 0 bases, and 13 bases lay between the germline ends. The V gene's germline CDR1 is LNHDA and CDR2 SQIVND (reference sequence). CDR3 bases: TGTGCCAGCCGACTAGACCTGAGCACAGATACGCAGTATTTT. Protein sequence: CASRLDLSTDTQYF.

This clone was counted once. This chain uses TRBV7-3 with TRBJ2-5; 8 bases are a match to TRBD2. Germline lookup yields CDR1 SGHTA and CDR2 FQGTGA. V was pared by 5 bases and J by 0 bases, with 5 bases of the junction left unmatched. The CDR3 has 15 amino acids. The CDR3: CASSRTSQDQETQYF. As DNA, the CDR3 is TGTGCCAGCAGCCGGACTAGCCAGGACCAAGAGACCCAGTACTTC.

The chain has TRBV27 and TRBJ2-7, with 8 bases matching TRBD2. The germline V gene has CDR1 MNHEY and CDR2 SMNVEV (reference sequence). Trimming at V came to 0 bases and at J to 5 bases, leaving 15 bases not matched to a gene. CDR3 length: 18 amino acids. For the CDR3, the DNA is TGTGCCAGCAGTTTATCGATTTCGGCGGGAGGCTTGAAAAACGAGCAGTACTTC. Its translation is CASSLSISAGGLKNEQYF.

This clone occurred a few times. The DNA of the CDR3 is TGTGCCAGCAGCTTAGGAGGGGCGAATAATTCACCCCTCCACTTT. Its protein is CASSLGGANNSPLHF. The V gene is TRBV7-9, the J gene TRBJ1-6; D perhaps matches TRBD1 (5 bases). CDR3 size: 15 residues. The germline V gene has CDR1 SEHNR and CDR2 FQNEAQ (reference sequence). The V gene lost 1 base and the J gene lost 5 bases, with 9 bases spanning the gap. Full variable domain (remainder filled in from reference TRBV7-9 and TRBJ1-6): DTGVSQNPRHKITKRGQNVTFRCDPISEHNRLYWYRQTLGQGPEFLTYFQNEAQLEKSRLLSDRFSAERPKGSFSTLEIQRTEQGDSAMYLCASSLGGANNSPLHFGNGTRLTVT.

This clone was found once. This sequence joins TRBV6-2 or TRBV6-3 and TRBJ2-7; D is perhaps TRBD2 (5 bases). Germline V gene sequence: CDR1 MNHEY, CDR2 SVGEGT. CDR3 length equals 17 residues. V lost 2 bases, J lost 1 base, and 18 bases lay in between. The CDR3 here is CASSYHARGSVSYEQYF. DNA for the CDR3: TGTGCCAGCAGTTACCACGCCCGGGGTAGCGTATCCTACGAGCAGTACTTC.

V usage is TRBV6-4 and J usage is TRBJ2-2; D might be TRBD1 (6 bases). The ends were cut back, 0 bases at V and 3 bases at J, with 14 bases in the middle. Germline loops: CDR1 MRHNA, CDR2 SNTAGT. There are 17 residues in the CDR3. CDR3 sequence reads: CASSDSLGTLHTGELFF. CDR3 coding DNA: TGTGCCAGCAGTGACTCCTTGGGGACACTGCACACCGGGGAGCTGTTTTTT.

The chain is built from TRBV21-1 and TRBJ2-3; the D call TRBD2 from the table was never checked on the DNA. TRBV21-1 has pseudogene status. The CDR3 runs to 18 residues. This CDR3 reads CASTPGSREEVGTDTQYF. Here the CDR3 DNA reads TGTGCCAGCACCCCGGGTAGCCGGGAAGAGGTCGGCACAGATACGCAGTATTTT.

This sequence joins TRBV2 and TRBJ2-3; TRBD1 matches 7 bases. Germline V gives CDR1 SNHLY, CDR2 FYNNEI. The J segment lost 4 bases and the V segment lost 7 bases, leaving 5 bases of the junction unmatched. The CDR3 consists of 13 residues. The CDR3 DNA follows: TGTGCCAGCATCGAGGGGGCCCCAGATACGCAGTATTTT. Encoded protein: CASIEGAPDTQYF.

V usage is TRBV28 and J usage is TRBJ2-7, with 9 bases matching TRBD1. Germline CDR1 MDHEN, CDR2 SYDVKM. CDR3 length equals 13 residues. The ends lost 4 bases at V and 3 bases at J; junction bases unmatched: 1. Here the CDR3 DNA reads TGTGCCAGCAGTTGGGACAGGGACTACGAGCAGTACTTC. Translated: CASSWDRDYEQYF.

V and J are TRBV15 and TRBJ2-3; D is unresolved. Germline V gene lookup returns CDR1 LNHNV and CDR2 YYDKDF (reference sequence). This CDR3 contains 14 residues. Deletions cut 0 bases from V and 4 bases from J, with 8 bases between. CDR3 region: CATSRDKAADTQYF. CDR3 nucleotides: TGTGCCACCAGCAGAGATAAAGCTGCAGATACGCAGTATTTT.

The chain uses TRBV12-5 and TRBJ2-6, with D uncertain. V was cut by 1 base and J by 4 bases, with 11 bases left in between. The CDR3 length is 16 residues. Germline CDR1 LGHNT, CDR2 FRNRAP. Here the CDR3 reads CASGLERTLGANVLTF. The CDR3 DNA reads TGTGCTAGTGGTTTGGAACGGACCCTCGGGGCCAACGTCCTGACTTTC.

The rearrangement links TRBV6-1 to TRBJ1-2; D is unresolved. The CDR3 is made up of 16 amino acids. Germline loops: CDR1 MNHNS, CDR2 SASEGT. Trimming left V 3 bases short and J 8 bases short, with 22 bases between. CDR3 in DNA: TGTGCCAGCAGTGAGCCAACGGCCCCCTCGCGGTGGGGCTACACCTTC. It specifies CASSEPTAPSRWGYTF.

This clone was counted a single time. The rearrangement joins TRBV6-5 to TRBJ2-1, with TRBD2 matching over 11 bases. Germline CDR1 reads MNHEY; CDR2 reads SVGAGI. V was clipped by 6 bases and J by 6 bases; unmatched bases: 7. This CDR3 is 15 amino acids long. The CDR3 spells CASRHIAGGPNEQFF. The CDR3 nucleotides are TGTGCCAGCAGACATATAGCGGGAGGGCCCAATGAGCAGTTCTTC.

The chain combines TRBV6-5 with TRBJ2-7; 7 bases align to TRBD1. Trimming took 7 bases from V and 3 from J; bases not matched to a gene: 12. Germline V gives CDR1 MNHEY, CDR2 SVGAGI. This CDR3 contains 15 residues. The CDR3 sequence: CASNATGVFYYEQYF. In nucleotides, the CDR3 is TGTGCCAGCAATGCAACAGGGGTTTTTTACTACGAGCAGTACTTC.

The rearrangement links TRBV5-1 to TRBJ1-2, with D perhaps matching TRBD1 (5 bases). V lost 7 bases and J lost 2, with 6 bases in between. CDR1 and CDR2 from the germline V gene are SGHRS and YFSETQ. The CDR3 runs 11 residues. The CDR3 nucleotides read TGCGCCAGCGCAGGGAACTATGGCTACACCTTC. Protein: CASAGNYGYTF.

The chain is built from TRBV9 and TRBJ2-1; D is perhaps TRBD2 (6 bases). CDR1 SGDLS and CDR2 YYNGEE come from the germline V gene. Trimming cost V 0 bases and J 3 bases, with 7 bases left between them. CDR3 length: 14 amino acids. This CDR3 reads CASSVAGLYNEQFF. The CDR3 coding sequence is TGTGCCAGCAGCGTAGCGGGACTCTACAATGAGCAGTTCTTC.

This clone has just a few counts. The gene calls are TRBV5-4 and TRBJ2-7; 7 nucleotides agree with TRBD2. The ends lost 2 bases at V and 5 bases at J; junction bases unmatched: 4. This CDR3 contains 13 residues. Germline CDR1 reads SGHNT; CDR2 reads YYREEE (reference sequence). CDR3 protein: CASSLGGRDEQYF. The CDR3 nucleotides read TGTGCCAGCAGCTTAGGCGGGAGAGACGAGCAGTACTTC.

The gene calls are TRBV19 and TRBJ2-7; TRBD2 is a possible D gene (5 bases). The CDR3 totals 15 residues. The V gene's germline CDR1 is LNHDA and CDR2 SQIVND (reference sequence). The V end lost 3 bases, the J end lost 2 bases, and 14 bases lay between the germline ends. The CDR3 nucleotides read TGTGCCAGTAGTATTGTAAGCGGAGACCCCTACGAGCAGTACTTC. This encodes CASSIVSGDPYEQYF.

The chain employs TRBV19 and TRBJ1-2; no clear D. The CDR3 totals 15 residues. Trimming took 4 bases from V and 2 from J, leaving 14 bases between them. CDR1 LNHDA and CDR2 SQIVND come from the germline V gene (reference sequence). The CDR3 region is CASSTTKRINYGYTF. The CDR3 DNA sequence: TGTGCCAGTAGTACCACCAAGCGGATAAACTATGGCTACACCTTC.

The chain joins TRBV30 to TRBJ1-1; 8 positions match TRBD1. Per the germline V gene, CDR1 is GTSNPN and CDR2 is SVGIG (reference sequence). The CDR3 has 13 residues. J lost 1 base, V lost 4 bases, and 2 bases had no gene match. CDR3 nucleotide sequence: TGTGCCTGGACAGGGGGCTCGAACACTGAAGCTTTCTTT. As protein: CAWTGGSNTEAFF.

The CDR3: CASSFGGATNEKLFF. The CDR3 region has the DNA TGTGCCAGCAGCTTTGGGGGGGCCACTAATGAAAAACTGTTTTTT. The J gene is TRBJ1-4, the V gene TRBV7-8, with TRBD1 as a possible D gene (6 bases). V was clipped by 3 bases and J by 2 bases, with 10 bases between them. CDR3 length: 15 residues. Per germline, CDR1 SGHVS and CDR2 FQNEAQ. The whole variable domain, filled in from reference TRBV7-8 and TRBJ1-4, reads GAGVSQSPRYKVAKRGQDVALRCDPISGHVSLFWYQQALGQGPEFLTYFQNEAQLDKSGLPSDRFFAERPEGSVSTLKIQRTQQEDSAVYLCASSFGGATNEKLFFGSGTQLSVL.

The chain combines TRBV3-1 (or the pseudogene TRBV3-2) with TRBJ2-3; 7 bases are a match to TRBD2. Looked up from germline, CDR1 is LGHDT and CDR2 is YNNKEL (reference sequence). V dropped 0 bases and J dropped 13; count of bases not matched to a gene: 7. This CDR3 region has 13 residues. The CDR3 reads CASSQEGGVGEYF. Here the CDR3 DNA reads TGTGCCAGCAGCCAAGAGGGAGGGGTCGGGGAGTATTTT.

This chain joins TRBV10-3 and TRBJ2-7; 7 bases align to TRBD2. Trimming cost V 0 bases and J 3 bases; bases outside gene matches: 5. This CDR3 comprises 15 residues. Per the germline V gene, CDR1 is ENHRY and CDR2 is SYGVKD. The CDR3 DNA reads as TGTGCCATCAGTGAGTCTGGACTAGAAAGCTACGAGCAGTACTTC. Protein product: CAISESGLESYEQYF.

The gene calls are TRBV29-1 and TRBJ2-2; the D is unclear. CDR3 size: 13 residues. CDR1 and CDR2 from the germline V gene are SQVTM and ANQGSEA. V shed 1 base and J shed 3 bases, with 6 bases lying between them. CDR3 nucleotides: TGCAGCGTTGAAGGTCCCTACACCGGGGAGCTGTTTTTT. Translated: CSVEGPYTGELFF.

The J gene is TRBJ2-5, the V gene TRBV7-9; no firm D call. This CDR3 comprises 11 residues. Germline assignment: CDR1 SEHNR and CDR2 FQNEAQ (reference sequence). The ends were cut back, 2 bases at V and 7 bases at J, with 5 bases in the middle. Here the CDR3 DNA reads TGTGCCAGCAGCTTACCGGGGACCCAGTACTTC. This sequence encodes CASSLPGTQYF.

This chain uses TRBV29-1 with TRBJ1-1; unclear D gene. V dropped 7 bases and J dropped 6 bases, with 12 bases sitting between them. The length of the CDR3 is 11 residues. Germline V CDR1 and CDR2: SQVTM, ANQGSEA. CDR3 sequence: CSAILGSEAFF. DNA for the CDR3: TGCAGCGCCATTCTGGGGTCTGAAGCTTTCTTT.

The V call is TRBV3-1 (or the pseudogene TRBV3-2), the J call TRBJ2-2; 11 nucleotides align to TRBD2. The trim removed 6 bases at V and 4 bases at J, leaving 10 bases unmatched. The CDR3 is made up of 17 amino acids. Per the germline V gene, CDR1 is LGHDT and CDR2 is YNNKEL (reference sequence). CDR3 in amino acids: CASRGMLAGGPTGELFF. The CDR3 DNA follows: TGTGCCAGCAGAGGCATGCTAGCGGGAGGTCCCACCGGGGAGCTGTTTTTT.

The chain combines TRBV2 with TRBJ1-4; D might be TRBD1 (5 bases). CDR3 size: 14 residues. Germline CDR1 reads SNHLY; CDR2 reads FYNNEI. V dropped 6 bases and J dropped 7 bases, with 15 bases sitting between them. CDR3 in amino acids: CASSGQGVGEKLFF. CDR3 coding DNA: TGTGCCAGCAGCGGGCAAGGGGTCGGTGAAAAACTGTTTTTT.

V is TRBV18 and J is TRBJ2-3; D tentatively reads TRBD1 or TRBD2 (6 bases each). The V gene's germline CDR1 is KGHSH and CDR2 LQKENI. V was cut by 0 bases and J by 6 bases, with 10 bases left in between. CDR3 length: 14 residues. CDR3 residues: CASSPPMGGDTQYF. The CDR3 DNA reads as TGTGCCAGCTCACCACCGATGGGGGGCGATACGCAGTATTTT.

The rearrangement uses TRBV30 and TRBJ1-1; D not certain. V was shortened by 4 bases and J by 0 bases, with 3 bases between the two germline ends. CDR3 length: 11 amino acids. Per germline, CDR1 GTSNPN and CDR2 SVGIG (reference sequence). The CDR3 DNA sequence: TGTGCCTGGAAAGTGAACACTGAAGCTTTCTTT. It is translated as CAWKVNTEAFF. The complete variable domain, with remaining parts taken from reference TRBV30 and TRBJ1-1, reads SQTIHQWPATLVQPVGSPLSLECTVEGTSNPNLYWYRQAAGRGLQLLFYSVGIGQISSEVPQNLSASRPQDRQFILSSKKLLLSDSGFYLCAWKVNTEAFFGQGTRLTVV.